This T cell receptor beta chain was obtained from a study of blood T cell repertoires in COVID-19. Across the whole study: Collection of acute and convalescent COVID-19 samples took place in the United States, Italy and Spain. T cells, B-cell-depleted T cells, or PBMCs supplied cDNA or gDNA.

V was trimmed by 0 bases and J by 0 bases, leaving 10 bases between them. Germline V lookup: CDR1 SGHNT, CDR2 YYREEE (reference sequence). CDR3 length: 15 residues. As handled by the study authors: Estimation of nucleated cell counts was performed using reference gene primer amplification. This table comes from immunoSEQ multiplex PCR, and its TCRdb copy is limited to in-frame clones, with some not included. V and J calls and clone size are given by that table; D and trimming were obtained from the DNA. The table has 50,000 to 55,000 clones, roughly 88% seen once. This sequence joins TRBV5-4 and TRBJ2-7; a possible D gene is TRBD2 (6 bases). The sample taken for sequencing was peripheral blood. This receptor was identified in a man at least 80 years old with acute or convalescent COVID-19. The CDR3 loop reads CASSLVGGSSYEQYF. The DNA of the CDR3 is TGTGCCAGCAGCTTGGTTGGGGGGAGCTCCTACGAGCAGTACTTC.